The entry below describes one T cell receptor (beta chain). Its antigen is currently unknown. The data belong to a study of T cells in Graves' hyperthyroidism and ophthalmopathy. TCR beta CDR3 region amplification was performed from RNA transcripts. TCR CDR3 underwent first-round RT-PCR with the HTBI primer set. TCRdb re-analysed the multiplex PCR reads in MiXCR, keeping a single row per CDR3 protein. Of more than 550,000 distinct CDR3 sequences in the sample, about 45% were seen once. General observations from the study: Blood also carried most thyroid clonotypes expanded above 0.001. In the analysis, a 13 V-J model separated ophthalmopathy from stable hyperthyroidism.

Each diagnosis was grounded in clinical symptoms, serum thyroxine and TRAb, thyroid ultrasound, and orbital computed tomography. Sequenced material: peripheral blood or thyroid tissue (not recorded which). The clonotype originates from an adult man with Graves' disease, either hyperthyroidism or ophthalmopathy (not recorded which).

The CDR3 loop reads CASSLGPGQGEQYF. In nucleotides, the CDR3 is TGTGCCAGCAGCTTGGGCCCGGGACAGGGCGAGCAGTACTTC. This rearrangement joins TRBV7-2 to TRBJ2-7; TRBD1 aligns across 9 bases. Germline values: CDR1 SGHTA, CDR2 FQGNSA. The CDR3 contains 14 residues. Losses at the gene ends were 3 bases for V and 6 bases for J; bases not matched to a gene: 6.